These 26 T cell receptor beta chains came from one sample sequenced in a study of blood T cell repertoires in COVID-19. Profiled with immunoSEQ multiplex PCR; TCRdb holds only in-frame clones, not every one. Found here are a few hundred thousand clones, over 75% of them singletons; the top ten hold approximately 1.8%. Sample: PBMCs or T cells enriched from blood (not recorded which). Receptor source: a woman between 40 and 50 years old who had recovered from COVID-19.

The rearrangement joins TRBV9 to TRBJ2-2; weak D call: TRBD2 (6 bases). Trimming stripped 5 bases from V and 3 bases from J, with 11 bases between. There are 14 residues in the CDR3. From germline, CDR1 is SGDLS and CDR2 YYNGEE. The DNA of the CDR3 is TGTGCCAGCAGGGGGGACTTCGACACCGGGGAGCTGTTTTTT. Translating it yields CASRGDFDTGELFF.

V and J are TRBV27 and TRBJ2-3; TRBD2 aligns across 13 bases. This CDR3 region has 18 residues. CDR1 MNHEY and CDR2 SMNVEV come from the germline V gene (reference sequence). Unmatched junction bases numbered 11, after V lost 4 bases and J lost 4 bases. CDR3 in DNA: TGTGCCAGCAGTTCTACTAGCGGGAGGGCCTCTGGGGCAGATACGCAGTATTTT. Its translation is CASSSTSGRASGADTQYF.

V and J are TRBV6-5 and TRBJ2-5, with TRBD2 identical over 7 bases. Germline-derived CDR1 and CDR2 are MNHEY and SVGAGI. J was trimmed by 3 bases and V by 7 bases; bases with no gene match: 11. The CDR3 runs 15 residues. CDR3 residues: CASKMVLAAEETQYF. DNA for the CDR3: TGTGCCAGCAAAATGGTCCTAGCGGCCGAAGAGACCCAGTACTTC.

The chain has TRBV7-2 and TRBJ2-1; weak D call: TRBD2 (6 bases). The length of the CDR3 is 13 residues. The V gene's germline CDR1 is SGHTA and CDR2 FQGNSA. V was cut by 1 base and J by 12 bases, with 13 bases left in between. The CDR3: CASSLEREWVQFF. CDR3 DNA: TGTGCCAGCAGCTTAGAACGGGAGTGGGTGCAGTTCTTC.

The chain combines TRBV5-4 with TRBJ2-7; 8 positions match TRBD2. V was pared by 3 bases and J by 2 bases, with 7 bases of the junction left unmatched. This CDR3 spans 15 amino acids. Germline assignment: CDR1 SGHNT and CDR2 YYREEE (reference sequence). CDR3 DNA sequence: TGTGCCAGCAGCTCCGGGAGGGGGAGTCCCTACGAGCAGTACTTC. Protein product: CASSSGRGSPYEQYF. The entire variable domain, with the rest obtained from reference TRBV5-4 and TRBJ2-7, is as follows: ETGVTQSPTHLIKTRGQQVTLRCSSQSGHNTVSWYQQALGQGPQFIFQYYREEENGRGNFPPRFSGLQFPNYSSELNVNALELDDSALYLCASSSGRGSPYEQYFGPGTRLTVT.

A remark on this clone: Germline and junction disagree at one end, which may indicate a read error. CDR3 DNA: TGTGCCAGCAGTGAAAGGACTAGTATATCTTTC. Translating it yields CASSERTSISF. The chain couples TRBV2 to TRBJ2-7; TRBD2 matches at 7 bases. The length of the CDR3 is 11 residues. Germline V CDR1 and CDR2: SNHLY, FYNNEI.

The V gene is TRBV3-1 (or the pseudogene TRBV3-2), the J gene TRBJ2-7; 9 bases align to TRBD2. V lost 5 bases, J lost 0 bases, and 5 bases stayed unmatched. The germline gives CDR1 LGHDT, CDR2 YNNKEL (reference sequence). The CDR3 covers 15 residues. The CDR3 bases are TGTGCCAGCAGCGGGAGCGGGAGGAGCTCCTACGAGCAGTACTTC. Translated, it gives CASSGSGRSSYEQYF.

This clone was recorded only once. V usage is TRBV6-1 and J usage is TRBJ1-2; D is unresolved. The germline V and J ends were trimmed by 0 bases and 7 bases, with 12 bases remaining between them. This CDR3 contains 14 residues. Germline CDR1 is MNHNS and CDR2 is SASEGT. CDR3 in amino acids: CASSEAGDIGGYTF. The CDR3 DNA sequence: TGTGCCAGCAGTGAAGCCGGGGATATTGGTGGCTACACCTTC.

The CDR3 nucleotides read TGTGCCATCAGTGACCTCTTTAACGGGAGGGGTTACAATGAGCAGTTCTTC. It yields the protein CAISDLFNGRGYNEQFF. This sequence joins TRBV10-3 and TRBJ2-1; 8 bases line up with TRBD2. Per the germline V gene, CDR1 is ENHRY and CDR2 is SYGVKD. V was pared by 3 bases and J by 4 bases, with 11 bases of the junction left unmatched. The CDR3 runs to 17 residues.

The chain uses TRBV11-3 and TRBJ2-1; maybe TRBD2 (5 bases). V lost 5 bases and J lost 9, with 20 bases in between. CDR3 length equals 15 residues. CDR1 is SGHNT and CDR2 is YENEEA in the germline V gene. CDR3 DNA sequence: TGTGCCAGCAGCCCCTCCGGGATGCGCCGGAGTGAGCAGTTCTTC. This translates into CASSPSGMRRSEQFF.

The genes are TRBV20-1 and TRBJ1-2, with D unresolved. The CDR3 consists of 13 residues. Germline-derived CDR1 and CDR2 are DFQATT and SNEGSKA (reference sequence). V shed 3 bases and J shed 8 bases, with 16 bases lying between them. CDR3 residues: CSASVGQVDGYTF. The CDR3 coding sequence is TGCAGTGCTAGTGTAGGTCAGGTTGACGGCTACACCTTC.

The V call is TRBV9, the J call TRBJ2-2; TRBD2 agrees at 12 bases. Germline V gene lookup returns CDR1 SGDLS and CDR2 YYNGEE. The CDR3 loop spans 17 amino acids. V shed 0 bases, J shed 7 bases, and the junction held 7 bases outside the gene matches. The CDR3: CASSVAYVTSGSGELFF. The CDR3 coding sequence is TGTGCCAGCAGCGTAGCCTACGTGACTAGCGGGAGCGGGGAGCTGTTTTTT.

This rearrangement joins TRBV5-1 to TRBJ1-3; maybe TRBD1 (6 bases). Between the trimmed V and J ends, which lost 1 base and 0 bases, there was a span of 14 bases. This CDR3 is 17 amino acids long. Germline assignment: CDR1 SGHRS and CDR2 YFSETQ. The CDR3 region is CASSLQGTLSSGNTIYF. The CDR3 DNA is TGCGCCAGCAGCTTGCAGGGGACATTGAGCTCTGGAAACACCATATATTTT.

The CDR3 DNA is TGTGCCAGCAGCCTTACGGAGCCCAGCTCCTACAATGAGCAGTTCTTC. Translation: CASSLTEPSSYNEQFF. This chain links TRBV11-2 with TRBJ2-1; no clear D. V was clipped by 5 bases and J by 0 bases, with 14 bases between them. In germline, CDR1 is SGHAT, CDR2 FQNNGV. The CDR3 contains 16 residues.

This chain connects TRBV13 to TRBJ2-7; maybe TRBD1 (7 bases). The length of the CDR3 is 16 residues. Germline CDR1 reads PRHDT; CDR2 reads FYEKMQ (reference sequence). Trimming pared 3 bases from V and 0 bases from J, leaving 15 bases between. As DNA, the CDR3 is TGTGCCAGCAGCTTCGGGGGACAGCGGAACTCCTACGAGCAGTACTTC. It specifies CASSFGGQRNSYEQYF.

This chain links TRBV7-9 with TRBJ2-1, with D unclear. This CDR3 is 12 amino acids long. Germline V CDR1 and CDR2: SEHNR, FQNEAQ (reference sequence). V lost 1 base, J lost 6 bases, and 4 bases lay in between. The CDR3 loop is CASSLGANEQFF. CDR3 nucleotide sequence: TGTGCCAGCAGCTTAGGGGCCAATGAGCAGTTCTTC. The full variable domain, completed using reference TRBV7-9 and TRBJ2-1, is DTGVSQNPRHKITKRGQNVTFRCDPISEHNRLYWYRQTLGQGPEFLTYFQNEAQLEKSRLLSDRFSAERPKGSFSTLEIQRTEQGDSAMYLCASSLGANEQFFGPGTRLTVL.

V and J are TRBV7-2 and TRBJ1-5, with TRBD1 matching 8 bases. V shed 6 bases, J shed 7 bases, and the junction held 5 bases outside the gene matches. The CDR3 contains 13 residues. Germline-derived CDR1 and CDR2 are SGHTA and FQGNSA. CDR3 in DNA: TGTGCCAGCAGTGACAGGGGAGTACAGCCCCAGCATTTT. Translated, it gives CASSDRGVQPQHF. The full variable domain, completed using reference TRBV7-2 and TRBJ1-5, is GAGVSQSPSNKVTEKGKDVELRCDPISGHTALYWYRQSLGQGLEFLIYFQGNSAPDKSGLPSDRFSAERTGGSVSTLTIQRTQQEDSAVYLCASSDRGVQPQHFGDGTRLSIL.

The V gene is TRBV5-1, the J gene TRBJ2-1, with 7 bases matching TRBD1. J was trimmed by 7 bases and V by 3 bases; bases with no gene match: 7. CDR3 length: 14 amino acids. Looked up from germline, CDR1 is SGHRS and CDR2 is YFSETQ. The CDR3 coding sequence is TGCGCCAGCAGCTCCGATCCAGGGGGAAATGAGCAGTTCTTC. Translating it yields CASSSDPGGNEQFF.

V and J are TRBV24-1 and TRBJ2-3; possible D gene TRBD1, 6 bases. The germline V gene has CDR1 KGHDR and CDR2 SFDVKD. The CDR3 is 18 residues long. The ends were cut back, 3 bases at V and 2 bases at J, with 20 bases in the middle. CDR3 nucleotide sequence: TGTGCCACCAGTGATCTCACGTCTGGACAGAAGTACACAGATACGCAGTATTTT. Encoded protein: CATSDLTSGQKYTDTQYF.

The chain has TRBV11-2 and TRBJ2-3, with D possibly matching TRBD2 (5 bases). The germline V gene has CDR1 SGHAT and CDR2 FQNNGV. This CDR3 has 15 residues. V dropped 5 bases and J dropped 4 bases, with 16 bases sitting between them. CDR3 sequence (DNA): TGTGCCAGCAGCCCCCTGGCCGGGGTAGCAGATACGCAGTATTTT. Translated, it gives CASSPLAGVADTQYF. Using reference TRBV11-2 and TRBJ2-3 for the parts outside the CDR3, the full variable domain is EAGVAQSPRYKIIEKRQSVAFWCNPISGHATLYWYQQILGQGPKLLIQFQNNGVVDDSQLPKDRFSAERLKGVDSTLKIQPAKLEDSAVYLCASSPLAGVADTQYFGPGTRLTVL.

The V gene is TRBV19, the J gene TRBJ2-1, with D possibly being TRBD2 (6 bases). Deletions cut 0 bases from V and 2 bases from J, with 8 bases between. This CDR3 is built from 15 residues. Germline V gene sequence: CDR1 LNHDA, CDR2 SQIVND (reference sequence). CDR3: CASSIDGSAYNEQFF. Here the CDR3 DNA reads TGTGCCAGTAGTATAGACGGGAGTGCCTACAATGAGCAGTTCTTC.

V is TRBV7-6 and J is TRBJ2-7; a possible D gene is TRBD1 (6 bases). Germline assignment: CDR1 SGHVS and CDR2 FNYEAQ. CDR3 length equals 15 residues. V lost 1 base, J lost 2 bases, and 12 bases lay in between. The CDR3 sequence is CASSLDPGVTYEQYF. The CDR3 nucleotides are TGTGCCAGCAGCTTAGATCCAGGGGTTACCTACGAGCAGTACTTC. The full variable domain, with the rest looked up from reference TRBV7-6 and TRBJ2-7, is GAGVSQSPRYKVTKRGQDVALRCDPISGHVSLYWYRQALGQGPEFLTYFNYEAQQDKSGLPNDRFSAERPEGSISTLTIQRTEQRDSAMYRCASSLDPGVTYEQYFGPGTRLTVT.

The V call is TRBV6-5, the J call TRBJ2-5; D call uncertain. This CDR3 has 13 residues. From germline, CDR1 is MNHEY and CDR2 SVGAGI. V lost 6 bases to trimming and J lost 9 bases, with 17 bases between them. CDR3 in amino acids: CASRETPSWAQYF. CDR3 coding DNA: TGTGCCAGCAGGGAGACCCCGAGTTGGGCCCAGTACTTC.

This chain connects TRBV29-1 to TRBJ2-5; 10 bases are shared with TRBD1. After removal of 2 bases from V and 5 bases from J, the junction contained 8 bases not matched to a gene. Germline CDR1 SQVTM, CDR2 ANQGSEA. This CDR3 comprises 15 residues. The CDR3 DNA reads as TGCAGCGTTGAACTGGGACAGGGGTTCGGGGAGACCCAGTACTTC. As protein: CSVELGQGFGETQYF.

The CDR3 here is CASSPYRGLYTEAFF. Written as DNA, the CDR3 is TGTGCCAGCTCGCCATACAGGGGGTTGTACACTGAAGCTTTCTTT. The chain joins TRBV18 to TRBJ1-1, with 8 bases identical to TRBD1. This CDR3 has 15 amino acids. The germline CDR1 and CDR2 sequences are KGHSH and LQKENI. Losses at the gene ends were 6 bases for V and 3 bases for J; bases not matched to a gene: 9. The full variable domain, rest sourced from reference TRBV18 and TRBJ1-1, is NAGVMQNPRHLVRRRGQEARLRCSPMKGHSHVYWYRQLPEEGLKFMVYLQKENIIDESGMPKERFSAEFPKEGPSILRIQQVVRGDSAAYFCASSPYRGLYTEAFFGQGTRLTVV.

This clone has a count of ten or more. The CDR3 here is CASSYDRDRETQYF. CDR3 coding DNA: TGTGCCAGCAGTTACGACAGGGACCGGGAGACCCAGTACTTC. V gene TRBV6-5 combines with J gene TRBJ2-5, with 7 nucleotides matching TRBD1. The CDR3 consists of 14 residues. Germline lookup yields CDR1 MNHEY and CDR2 SVGAGI. V lost 2 bases, J lost 5 bases, and 5 bases stayed unmatched.